Shown below are 11 T cell receptor beta chains from a single sample sequenced in a study of blood T cell repertoires in COVID-19. The method was immunoSEQ multiplex PCR; TCRdb's version includes in-frame clones alone and lacks a portion of them. Seen here are roughly 160,000 clones, about 80% observed once, and the top ten hold 12%. The sequenced sample was PBMCs or T cells enriched from blood (not recorded which). The origin of the receptors is a man between 50 and 59 years old who had recovered from COVID-19.

The rearrangement links TRBV6-1 to TRBJ2-7, with TRBD2 as a possible D gene (7 bases). This CDR3 has 15 residues. The V end was cut by 1 base, the J end by 7 bases, with 17 bases between. The germline CDR1 and CDR2 sequences are MNHNS and SASEGT. The chain's CDR3 is CASSEGEGGLWEQYF. The DNA for the CDR3 is TGTGCCAGCAGTGAAGGGGAGGGGGGCCTATGGGAGCAGTACTTC.

V gene TRBV27 combines with J gene TRBJ2-7; 11 bases match TRBD1. Trimming at V came to 4 bases and at J to 6 bases, leaving 8 bases not matched to a gene. Per the germline V gene, CDR1 is MNHEY and CDR2 is SMNVEV (reference sequence). The CDR3 extends over 15 amino acids. The CDR3 region is CASSYKAGTGGEQYF. CDR3 bases: TGTGCCAGCAGTTACAAAGCCGGGACAGGGGGCGAGCAGTACTTC.

The V gene is TRBV6-5, the J gene TRBJ1-5, with D perhaps TRBD1 (6 bases). CDR1 MNHEY and CDR2 SVGAGI come from the germline V gene. There are 14 residues in the CDR3. V was cut by 5 bases and J by 1 base, with 9 bases left in between. The CDR3 protein is CASSPGQSNQPQHF. The CDR3 nucleotides are TGTGCCAGCAGTCCCGGACAGAGCAATCAGCCCCAGCATTTT.

The chain couples TRBV28 to TRBJ1-5; a weak D match, TRBD1 (6 bases). CDR3 length: 20 residues. V lost 3 bases and J lost 4, with 28 bases in between. CDR1 and CDR2 from the germline V gene are MDHEN and SYDVKM. DNA of the CDR3: TGTGCCAGCAGTTTGATATGGGCAGGGCGGGGGCACGCAATGAATCAGCCCCAGCATTTT. Protein product: CASSLIWAGRGHAMNQPQHF.

This clone appeared a single time. The chain has TRBV6-5 and TRBJ1-2; D not resolved. Germline V gene sequence: CDR1 MNHEY, CDR2 SVGAGI. There are 13 residues in the CDR3. The V and J ends lost 6 bases and 8 bases respectively, with 16 bases between them. CDR3 sequence (DNA): TGTGCCAGCAGCATGACGGTAGGGAGCGGCTACACCTTC. Translating gives CASSMTVGSGYTF.

The sample holds a few counts of this clone. The DNA of the CDR3 is TGTGCCAGCAGCTTAGAGCAGGGATCCTCCTACGAGCAGTACTTC. Protein sequence: CASSLEQGSSYEQYF. The chain recombines TRBV11-3 with TRBJ2-7; a possible D gene is TRBD1 (5 bases). The V end lost 0 bases, the J end lost 0 bases, and 9 bases lay between the germline ends. CDR3 length equals 15 residues. The germline V gene encodes CDR1 SGHNT and CDR2 YENEEA.

This rearrangement joins TRBV5-5 to TRBJ1-2; D is perhaps TRBD1 (6 bases). The CDR3 is 13 amino acids. CDR1 SGHKS and CDR2 YYEKEE come from the germline V gene (reference sequence). V lost 0 bases to trimming and J lost 4 bases, with 7 bases between them. The CDR3: CASSLEDSYGYTF. CDR3 DNA sequence: TGTGCCAGCAGCTTGGAGGACAGCTATGGCTACACCTTC.

In nucleotides, the CDR3 is TGTGCCAGCAGCCCACAAGATAGCAATCAGCCCCAGCATTTT. It codes for CASSPQDSNQPQHF. The chain is built from TRBV9 and TRBJ1-5; D gene uncertain. The V end was cut by 4 bases, the J end by 0 bases, with 8 bases between. The CDR3 has 14 amino acids. Germline CDR1 reads SGDLS; CDR2 reads YYNGEE.

This clone has only a few counts. The chain couples TRBV2 to TRBJ1-5; TRBD1 agrees at 11 bases. The length of the CDR3 is 13 residues. Germline V gene sequence: CDR1 SNHLY, CDR2 FYNNEI. The V and J ends lost 6 bases and 6 bases, in that order; junction bases with no gene match: 1. CDR3 sequence reads: CASRGTGGQPQHF. The CDR3 bases are TGTGCCAGCAGGGGGACAGGGGGTCAGCCCCAGCATTTT.

The V and J genes are TRBV5-6 and TRBJ2-7; D remains unclear. The CDR3 spans 15 residues. CDR1 and CDR2 (germline): SGHDT, YYEEEE. V was pared by 0 bases and J by 0 bases, with 10 bases between. CDR3 amino acids: CASSLGQRSSYEQYF. Written as DNA, the CDR3 is TGTGCCAGCAGCTTGGGGCAGAGGAGCTCCTACGAGCAGTACTTC. Using reference TRBV5-6 and TRBJ2-7 for the parts outside the CDR3, the full variable domain is DAGVTQSPTHLIKTRGQQVTLRCSPKSGHDTVSWYQQALGQGPQFIFQYYEEEERQRGNFPDRFSGHQFPNYSSELNVNALLLGDSALYLCASSLGQRSSYEQYFGPGTRLTVT.

The chain joins TRBV7-3 to TRBJ2-7; D perhaps matches TRBD2 (5 bases). The V gene's germline CDR1 is SGHTA and CDR2 FQGTGA. The germline V and J ends were trimmed by 1 base and 0 bases, with 10 bases remaining between them. The CDR3 length is 15 residues. The CDR3 DNA reads as TGTGCCAGCAGCTTAAGCAGCGGCAGCTCCTACGAGCAGTACTTC. Amino acid sequence: CASSLSSGSSYEQYF.